Detailed here is one T cell receptor beta chain. Here immunoSEQ multiplex PCR was the method, and the copy in TCRdb shows in-frame clones only, minus some. The sample has some 60,000 clones, around nine tenths seen once. With 0 bases clipped from V and 7 bases from J, the junction kept 10 bases outside the gene matches. Germline V gene data show CDR1 as MGHRA and CDR2 as YSYEKL. This CDR3 has 16 residues. These data originate in a study of T cell changes during pregnancy in multiple sclerosis. The chain carries TRBV4-1 and TRBJ2-7; 9 nucleotides align to TRBD2. The sample consisted of peripheral blood from another person, used as feeder cells. The TCR sequence derives from a human donor whose cells served as feeder cells for cultures in a pregnancy study. CDR3 loop: CASSQDLGTSLGEQYF. CDR3 DNA: TGCGCCAGCAGCCAAGATTTGGGGACTAGCCTGGGAGAGCAGTACTTC.